The clone carrying this T cell receptor (beta chain) was counted only a few times. Time point described: patch test 3, about 24 weeks after DPC sensitization. Treatment defined: therapeutic diphenylcyclopropenone sensitization with weekly scalp DPC. This CDR3 comprises 14 residues. The V and J ends lost 5 bases and 6 bases, in that order; junction bases with no gene match: 6. Individual cDNA molecules received unique molecular identifiers in the library. Authors' data handling: Individual samples carried between roughly 23,224 and 690,600 TCRs, with 95,638 as the median. One entry per CDR3 protein results from TCRdb running MiXCR on the RACE reads. For this entry, the V and J calls and clone size follow TCRdb and not the study's own pipeline. The table lists over 65,000 distinct CDR3 sequences, around 10% of them singletons, with 1.4% in the top ten. This specimen comes from a study of human T cells and chemical hapten exposure. Across the whole study: Mostly female patients had alopecia areata, totalis or universalis.

The sample here was whole blood, taken in connection with sensitization to the hapten diphenylcyclopropenone (DPC). This receptor was identified in a woman in her forties or fifties with alopecia areata. Some clones in this sample may be carry-over from other donors' samples. The rearrangement links TRBV12-3 or TRBV12-4 to TRBJ2-3; 9 bases line up with TRBD2. The CDR3 DNA is TGTGCCAGCAGTGCTAGCGGGAAAGTGGATACGCAGTATTTT. Encoded protein: CASSASGKVDTQYF.